Listed below are T cell receptor beta chains from one sample, sequenced in a study of blood T cells in healthy people across ages. TCRdb re-called the 5' RACE reads with MiXCR, one entry per CDR3 protein. This table holds about 800,000 distinct CDR3 sequences, 20% to 25% found once. These data were also filed under a second study, of T cells of mothers and their children.

Material for sequencing was blood. These receptors were taken from a boy aged 5-17 years in good health. The CDR3 runs from the conserved cysteine through the conserved F or W. Fields, in order: clone size, J gene, D gene, V gene, CDR3 DNA, CDR3 protein. A D gene is named only where the DNA matches it firmly. A row's size may be missing; if present it is once, few, many or a size class.

>.|TRBJ2-1|.|TRBV29-1
TGCAGCGTTGGCGGGGAGTTGGGGTTCATCGTGAAAGATGAGCAGTTCTTC
CSVGGELGFIVKDEQFF
>.|TRBJ2-1|.|TRBV5-6
TGTGCCAGCGAACACCAGGGAAGACAGTTCTTC
CASEHQGRQFF
>few|TRBJ2-2|TRBD2|TRBV6-2/TRBV6-3
TGTGCCAGCAGTTGGAGCGGGGAAACCGGGGAGCTGTTTTTT
CASSWSGETGELFF
>few|TRBJ1-2|.|TRBV9
TGTGCCAGCAGCGTAGAGTTGAGGGGCGGAGGGTATGGCTACACCTTC
CASSVELRGGGYGYTF
>few|TRBJ2-5|.|TRBV20-1
TGCAGTGGAAAGGGTAGCCAAGAGACCCAGTACTTC
CSGKGSQETQYF
>few|TRBJ1-1|TRBD1|TRBV7-6
TGTGCCAGCAGCTGCCGGGACAGGGAGTCAAGCACTGAAGCTTTCTTT
CASSCRDRESSTEAFF
>.|TRBJ1-5|.|TRBV29-1
TGCAGCGTTGAAGATGGACCCGGTCAGCCCCAGCATTTT
CSVEDGPGQPQHF
>few|TRBJ1-1|.|TRBV7-9
TGTGCCGGATCAACAGGGCTCACTGAAGCTTTCTTT
CAGSTGLTEAFF
>.|TRBJ2-5|TRBD2|TRBV3-1
TGTGCCAGCAGCCGCACGCTAGCGGGGGGGCCGGAGACCCAGTACTTC
CASSRTLAGGPETQYF
>.|TRBJ2-2|TRBD1|TRBV18
TGTGCCAGCTCCCCGGACAGGGAGAAGCTGTTTTTT
CASSPDREKLFF
>once|TRBJ2-2|.|TRBV20-1
TGCAGTGCTAGTGAAGGGCCCACCGGGGAGCTGTTTTTT
CSASEGPTGELFF
>.|TRBJ1-2|TRBD1|TRBV7-2
TGTGCCAGCAGCGGAGATGGGACAGTCTATGGCTACACCTTC
CASSGDGTVYGYTF
>.|TRBJ2-1|TRBD2|TRBV20-1
TGCAGTGCTCACCACCGACTAGCGGGTCCATACAATGAGCAGTTCTTC
CSAHHRLAGPYNEQFF
>.|TRBJ2-7|TRBD2|TRBV14
TGTGCCAGCAGCCGCGCTAGCGGGGGTCCCTACGAGCAGTACTTC
CASSRASGGPYEQYF
>.|TRBJ2-7|.|TRBV28
TGTGCCACCTATCCCAGGGTAGGCGAGCAGTACTTC
CATYPRVGEQYF
>few|TRBJ2-1|.|TRBV28
TGTGCCAGCAGTTTGGTGGAGGTTCGGGATGAGCAGTTCTTC
CASSLVEVRDEQFF
>once|TRBJ2-5|TRBD2|TRBV20-1
TGCAGTGCCAGTGGGACTAGCGGGTTGGAGACCCAGTACTTC
CSASGTSGLETQYF
>few|TRBJ2-7|TRBD2|TRBV20-1
TGCAGTGCTAGTGGGCTAGCGGGGGGTTCCTACGAGCAGTACTTC
CSASGLAGGSYEQYF
>.|TRBJ2-7|.|TRBV4-1
TGCGCCAGCGGTCCCTCGGCGGGGCACCCTCTCGAGCAGTACTTC
CASGPSAGHPLEQYF
>.|TRBJ1-1|.|TRBV28
TGTGCCAGCAGTCAGTTATACCAGGCGGGGCAGACTGAAGCTTTCTTT
CASSQLYQAGQTEAFF
>few|TRBJ2-1|.|TRBV29-1
TGCAGCGTTGAAGATCTAGCTACCCACAATGAGCAGTTCTTC
CSVEDLATHNEQFF
>few|TRBJ2-1|.|TRBV7-2
TGTGCCAGCAGCTTCTTTAGGACTGAGCAGTTCTTC
CASSFFRTEQFF
>few|TRBJ2-7|.|TRBV18
TGTGCCAGCTCCCCACAGGGCGGACAGCCCTACGAGCAGTACTTC
CASSPQGGQPYEQYF
>.|TRBJ2-1|.|TRBV4-1
TGCGCCAGCAGCCAAGATGGGACTCCGACCGTCAATGAGCAGTTCTTC
CASSQDGTPTVNEQFF
>once|TRBJ2-7|TRBD2|TRBV7-8
TGTGCCAGCAGCGTAGGGCTAGCGGGGGCCACTCACGAGCAGTACTTC
CASSVGLAGATHEQYF
>few|TRBJ1-5|.|TRBV7-3
TGTGCCAGCAGCTTAAGTGGGGCTGGCAATCAGCCCCAGCATTTT
CASSLSGAGNQPQHF
>.|TRBJ1-2|.|TRBV3-1
TGTGCCAGCAGCCACTGCCGGGATTGGGGCTACACCTTC
CASSHCRDWGYTF
>.|TRBJ1-4|TRBD1|TRBV2
TGTGCCAGTAGTGAATTTGGGCCAGGGGGCGCCCCCAATGAAAAACTGTTTTTT
CASSEFGPGGAPNEKLFF
>few|TRBJ2-5|TRBD2|TRBV28
TGTGCCAGCAGCGAAGTAACTAGCGGGAGCCCCCAAGAGACCCAGTACTTC
CASSEVTSGSPQETQYF
>.|TRBJ2-5|.|TRBV6-2/TRBV6-3
TGTGCCAGCAGTCCTAGGGAACAAGAGACCCAGTGCTTC
CASSPREQETQCF
>.|TRBJ1-1|.|TRBV29-1
TGCAGCGTTCTGCCGGCCTCCTCGAAATATAACACTGAAGCTTTCTTT
CSVLPASSKYNTEAFF
>few|TRBJ2-1|.|TRBV29-1
TGCAGCGTTGAAAACTCCGCCAGCTACAACTCCTACAATGAGCAGTTCTTC
CSVENSASYNSYNEQFF
>.|TRBJ1-1|.|TRBV29-1
TGCAGCGTTGAACATGGGGGAGGCACTGAAGCTTTCTTT
CSVEHGGGTEAFF
>.|TRBJ2-1|.|TRBV20-1
TGCAGTGCTAGAGCCCCACAGGGAGCCTACAATGAGCAGTTCTTC
CSARAPQGAYNEQFF
>few|TRBJ2-4|.|TRBV7-2
TGTGCCAGCAGCCAGGGGCCCCCGGACATTCAGTACTTC
CASSQGPPDIQYF
>.|TRBJ1-4|TRBD1|TRBV9
TGTGCCAGCAGCGCAGCGGGACAGATAACTAATGAAAAACTGTTTTTT
CASSAAGQITNEKLFF
>.|TRBJ1-5|.|TRBV27
TGTGCCAGCAGTTTATACCAGGAGGTTGGGGGTCAGCCCCAGCATTTT
CASSLYQEVGGQPQHF
>few|TRBJ1-4|.|TRBV2
TGTGCCAGCAGTGAATCTCAAATCGGCGAAAAACTGTTTTTT
CASSESQIGEKLFF
>.|TRBJ2-7|.|TRBV4-2
TGTGCCAGCAGCCAAGTTAAGCGGGCCGACTCCTACGAGCAGTACTTC
CASSQVKRADSYEQYF
>.|TRBJ2-7|TRBD1|TRBV20-1
TGCAGTGCTGGACAGGGAATGAGCGCCCAAAGGGACGAGCAGTACTTC
CSAGQGMSAQRDEQYF
>.|TRBJ2-7|.|TRBV4-1
TGCGCCAGCCGGCGGATGGGACTCCCCTCCTACGAGCAGTACTTC
CASRRMGLPSYEQYF
>.|TRBJ2-1|.|TRBV20-1
TGCAGTGCCCGGGACATTTACAATGAGCAGTTCTTC
CSARDIYNEQFF
>few|TRBJ2-7|TRBD1|TRBV7-2
TGTGCCAGCAGCTTTACAGGGGGCTGCTACGAGCAGTACTTC
CASSFTGGCYEQYF
>.|TRBJ1-3|TRBD1|TRBV5-4
TGTGCCAGCAGCCGAACAGGGGATGGAAACACCATATATTTT
CASSRTGDGNTIYF
>.|TRBJ2-3|.|TRBV20-1
TGCAGTGCTCCAGGGGGGCAGGGAGGGACAGATACGCAGTATTTT
CSAPGGQGGTDTQYF
>few|TRBJ2-5|TRBD1|TRBV28
TGTGCCAGCAGTTTAGAGGGGGCTTTGCACCAAGAGACCCAGTACTTC
CASSLEGALHQETQYF
>.|TRBJ2-2|.|TRBV5-1
TGCGCCAGCAGCTTGAGGGAGACCGGGGAGCTGTTTTTT
CASSLRETGELFF